This TCR beta chain derives from a study of blood T cell repertoires in COVID-19. About the study: Samples came from the United States, Italy and Spain, spanning acute and convalescent COVID-19. In each case, the material was cDNA or gDNA derived from T cells, B-cell-depleted T cells, or PBMCs.

Per the original methods: Amplified reference gene primers provided the basis for estimating nucleated cell counts. Assay used: immunoSEQ multiplex PCR; TCRdb lists only in-frame clones, some missing. V, J and clone size are taken as reported in that table, and D and trimming were inferred from the DNA itself. The sample consists of approximately 170,000 clones, 70% to 90% of them appearing once. Trimming at V came to 1 base and at J to 3 bases, leaving 6 bases not matched to a gene. The germline CDR1 and CDR2 sequences are SQVTM and ANQGSEA. This CDR3 has 15 residues. V is TRBV29-1 and J is TRBJ2-1, with TRBD1 matching 7 bases. This sequence originates from a human donor in a cohort sampled during active COVID-19. The material sequenced was peripheral blood. CDR3 residues: CSVEGRTGDYNEQFF. The CDR3 DNA follows: TGCAGCGTTGAAGGACGTACAGGGGACTACAATGAGCAGTTCTTC.